This T cell receptor beta chain appears in the sequencing data of a study of early T cells in non-severe SARS-CoV-2 infection. Study-level findings and limits: Private and CD4 specificities were missed by VDJdb matching, skewed to anti-spike CD8.

Attached unique molecular identifiers marked individual cDNA molecules. In TCRdb, the 5' RACE reads were re-called with MiXCR into one record per CDR3 protein. Counted here are about 80,000 distinct CDR3 sequences, 11% occurring once; the ten biggest clones make up around 5%. J was trimmed by 6 bases and V by 2 bases; bases with no gene match: 4. The CDR3 loop spans 15 amino acids. The germline V gene has CDR1 SGHTA and CDR2 FQGNSA. A word on this clonotype: No antigen is known for it.

The sample consisted of whole blood. The V and J genes are TRBV7-2 and TRBJ2-1; 10 positions match TRBD2. The TCR originated in an adult who was a healthcare worker with PCR-confirmed SARS-CoV-2 infection or an uninfected control (not recorded which). The CDR3 region has the DNA TGTGCCAGCAGCTTAACTAGCGGGGTTTTCAATGAGCAGTTCTTC. Translated, it gives CASSLTSGVFNEQFF.